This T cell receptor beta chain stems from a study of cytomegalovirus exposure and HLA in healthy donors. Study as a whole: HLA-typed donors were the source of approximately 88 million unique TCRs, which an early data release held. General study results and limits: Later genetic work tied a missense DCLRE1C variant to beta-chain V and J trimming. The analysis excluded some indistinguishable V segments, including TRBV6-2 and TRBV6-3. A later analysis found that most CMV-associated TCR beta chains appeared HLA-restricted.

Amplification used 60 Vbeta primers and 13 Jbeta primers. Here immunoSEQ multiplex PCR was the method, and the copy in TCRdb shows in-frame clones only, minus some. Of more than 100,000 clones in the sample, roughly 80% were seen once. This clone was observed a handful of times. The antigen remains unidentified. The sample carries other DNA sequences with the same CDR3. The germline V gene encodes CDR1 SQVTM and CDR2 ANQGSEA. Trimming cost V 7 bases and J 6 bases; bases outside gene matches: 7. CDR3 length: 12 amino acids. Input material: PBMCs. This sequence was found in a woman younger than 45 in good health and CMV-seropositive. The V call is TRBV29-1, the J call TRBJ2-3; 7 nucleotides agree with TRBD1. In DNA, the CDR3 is TGCAGCGCTAACCAACAGGGGGATACGCAGTATTTT. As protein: CSANQQGDTQYF.